The 25 T cell receptor beta chains in this list originate from one sample, sequenced in a study of blood T cell repertoires in COVID-19. TCRdb's table, derived via immunoSEQ multiplex PCR, lists solely in-frame clones and lacks some. The table shows fewer than 400,000 clones, with about 86% occurring only once. The source material was PBMCs or T cells enriched from blood (not recorded which). These receptor sequences come from a woman in her 50s who had recovered from COVID-19.

CDR3 nucleotide sequence: TGTGCCAGCAGCCCCCGGGACAGTAATTCACCCCTCCACTTT. Translating gives CASSPRDSNSPLHF. The V call is TRBV6-5, the J call TRBJ1-6; 7 positions agree with TRBD1. Germline lookup yields CDR1 MNHEY and CDR2 SVGAGI. V lost 6 bases to trimming and J lost 6 bases; unmatched junction nucleotides: 5. The CDR3 spans 14 residues.

The chain uses TRBV7-3 and TRBJ1-1, with D possibly being TRBD1 (6 bases). The V gene's germline CDR1 is SGHTA and CDR2 FQGTGA. V lost 5 bases and J 4 bases, leaving 11 bases between the germline ends. This CDR3 has 13 residues. The DNA of the CDR3 is TGTGCCAGCAGCCAAATGACAGGCACTGAAGCTTTCTTT. Its translation is CASSQMTGTEAFF.

J is TRBJ1-1 and V is TRBV7-6; D unresolved. CDR1 and CDR2 from the germline V gene are SGHVS and FNYEAQ. V lost 2 bases and J 5 bases, leaving 9 bases between the germline ends. The CDR3 is 13 amino acids. CDR3 in amino acids: CASSLTAGTEAFF. The CDR3 DNA sequence: TGTGCCAGCAGCTTAACAGCTGGGACTGAAGCTTTCTTT.

This clone was seen a few times. V usage is TRBV24-1 and J usage is TRBJ1-2; possible D gene TRBD1, 6 bases. Deletions cut 3 bases from V and 4 bases from J, with 11 bases between. Germline V gene lookup returns CDR1 KGHDR and CDR2 SFDVKD. The CDR3 covers 14 residues. The CDR3 protein is CATSDRQVGYGYTF. For the CDR3, the DNA is TGTGCCACCAGTGATCGACAGGTCGGCTATGGCTACACCTTC.

The rearrangement links TRBV9 to TRBJ2-1; D might be TRBD1 (5 bases). The CDR3 runs to 15 residues. Germline assignment: CDR1 SGDLS and CDR2 YYNGEE. The V end lost 2 bases, the J end lost 9 bases, and 18 bases lay between the germline ends. DNA for the CDR3: TGTGCCAGCAGCGTCGGGCAGGGCCTCACAATTGAGCAGTTCTTC. Its protein product is CASSVGQGLTIEQFF.

This chain connects TRBV4-2 to TRBJ2-1; TRBD1 matches at 10 bases. CDR3 length: 16 residues. CDR1 and CDR2 (germline): LGHNA, YNFKEQ. The V segment lost 1 base and the J segment 4 bases; nucleotides outside the gene matches: 4. The CDR3 loop is CASSQGQGAGYNEQFF. The CDR3 DNA follows: TGTGCCAGCAGCCAAGGACAGGGGGCGGGATACAATGAGCAGTTCTTC.

V usage is TRBV18 and J usage is TRBJ2-2; 9 nucleotides align to TRBD1. This CDR3 spans 17 amino acids. From germline, CDR1 is KGHSH and CDR2 LQKENI. V lost 4 bases, J lost 0 bases, and 6 bases stayed unmatched. The CDR3 reads CASSQTGGSANTGELFF. The CDR3 DNA reads as TGTGCCAGCTCACAGACAGGGGGAAGCGCGAACACCGGGGAGCTGTTTTTT.

The chain carries TRBV29-1 and TRBJ2-3; possibly TRBD2 for D (7 bases). Germline V gene sequence: CDR1 SQVTM, CDR2 ANQGSEA. This CDR3 is 14 amino acids long. V gave up 2 bases and J gave up 6 bases, with 15 bases separating them. CDR3 sequence: CSVEWGGHEDTQYF. The DNA of the CDR3 is TGCAGCGTTGAATGGGGGGGCCACGAGGATACGCAGTATTTT.

This clone was seen a handful of times. This rearrangement joins TRBV7-6 to TRBJ2-2; weak D call: TRBD1 (5 bases). The CDR3 sequence is 14 residues long. V gave up 0 bases and J gave up 6 bases, with 8 bases separating them. Germline V gene data show CDR1 as SGHVS and CDR2 as FNYEAQ. The CDR3 coding sequence is TGTGCCAGCAGCTTAGCCACAGGACCCGGGGAGCTGTTTTTT. This gives the protein CASSLATGPGELFF.

The chain couples TRBV2 to TRBJ1-1, with 7 bases lining up with TRBD1. In germline, CDR1 is SNHLY, CDR2 FYNNEI. Trimming took 6 bases from V and 7 from J; bases not matched to a gene: 8. CDR3 length: 13 residues. In DNA, the CDR3 is TGTGCCAGCAGCCTCGACAGGGACCATGAAGCTTTCTTT. Protein product: CASSLDRDHEAFF.

The rearrangement uses TRBV5-1 and TRBJ2-3; D not certain. Deletions cut 1 base from V and 0 bases from J, with 12 bases between. This CDR3 has 16 amino acids. Germline V gene data show CDR1 as SGHRS and CDR2 as YFSETQ. CDR3 amino acids: CASSLSPVLSTDTQYF. DNA of the CDR3: TGCGCCAGCAGCTTGAGTCCGGTTTTGAGCACAGATACGCAGTATTTT.

This rearrangement joins TRBV5-6 to TRBJ2-1; the D gene is possibly TRBD1 (5 bases). This CDR3 comprises 14 residues. Per germline, CDR1 SGHDT and CDR2 YYEEEE. V was pared by 4 bases and J by 3 bases, with 11 bases between. The CDR3: CASSRPTVYNEQFF. CDR3 nucleotides: TGTGCCAGCAGCCGACCGACAGTCTACAATGAGCAGTTCTTC.

V and J are TRBV4-1 and TRBJ2-5; 7 positions agree with TRBD2. Germline trimming cut 1 base from V and 0 bases from J; bases unmatched to any gene: 8. CDR1 and CDR2 (germline): MGHRA, YSYEKL. This CDR3 comprises 17 residues. CDR3 protein: CASSQVRGREDQETQYF. The CDR3 DNA is TGCGCCAGCAGCCAAGTGAGGGGCCGGGAGGACCAAGAGACCCAGTACTTC.

This clone was seen a single time. This chain connects TRBV28 to TRBJ1-2; TRBD1 is a possible D gene (5 bases). Trimming shortened V by 3 bases and J by 4 bases, and 18 bases separated the two germline ends. This CDR3 is built from 16 residues. In germline, CDR1 is MDHEN, CDR2 SYDVKM. The CDR3 DNA sequence: TGTGCCAGCAGTTTTGGACTAGGGAGGCAGGGCTATGGCTACACCTTC. This encodes CASSFGLGRQGYGYTF.

J is TRBJ2-7 and V is TRBV20-1, with TRBD1 identical over 7 bases. V lost 3 bases and J lost 2; bases outside the gene matches: 7. Germline loops: CDR1 DFQATT, CDR2 SNEGSKA (reference sequence). The CDR3 loop spans 14 amino acids. DNA for the CDR3: TGCAGTGCTAGTAGGGGGCTTGGCCCCTACGAGCAGTACTTC. Translation: CSASRGLGPYEQYF.

This clone appeared a few times. The chain employs TRBV23-1 and TRBJ1-5; 7 nucleotides match TRBD1. TRBV23-1 is placed among ORFs of uncertain function. The CDR3 is 16 residues long. The ends lost 2 bases at V and 4 bases at J; junction bases unmatched: 8. The CDR3 protein is CASSQGIGTENQPQHF. The CDR3 bases are TGCGCCAGCAGTCAAGGGATCGGGACAGAGAATCAGCCCCAGCATTTT.

Concerning this clone itself: The junction differs from germline at one of its ends, possibly a read error. This chain links TRBV2 with TRBJ2-1, with a possible D match to TRBD1 (5 bases). The germline gives CDR1 SNHLY, CDR2 FYNNEI. The CDR3 has 14 residues. The CDR3 sequence: CAISIPGLYNEQFF. The CDR3 DNA reads as TGTGCCATCAGTATACCAGGGCTCTACAATGAGCAGTTCTTC. The full variable domain, in which reference TRBV2 and TRBJ2-1 provide the parts outside the CDR3, is EPEVTQTPSHQVTQMGQEVILRCVPISNHLYFYWYRQILGQKVEFLVSFYNNEISEKSEIFDDQFSVERPDGSNFTLKIRSTKLEDSAMYFCAISIPGLYNEQFFGPGTRLTVL.

This chain uses TRBV7-2 with TRBJ1-6; unclear D gene. This CDR3 is 16 amino acids long. Germline assignment: CDR1 SGHTA and CDR2 FQGNSA. Trimming cost V 5 bases and J 2 bases, with 13 bases left between them. For the CDR3, the DNA is TGTGCCAGCAGCCCGTCTGGGCAAGCCTATAATTCACCCCTCCACTTT. This codes for CASSPSGQAYNSPLHF.

The chain has TRBV4-1 and TRBJ1-5, with D perhaps matching TRBD1 (5 bases). Germline V gene sequence: CDR1 MGHRA, CDR2 YSYEKL. The CDR3 runs 16 residues. Trimming took off 2 bases at V and 4 bases at J, with 15 bases between the two ends. The CDR3 reads CASSQLGRRRNQPQHF. CDR3 DNA: TGCGCCAGCAGCCAACTGGGGCGTCGCCGGAATCAGCCCCAGCATTTT.

This chain connects TRBV29-1 to TRBJ2-7, with D possibly being TRBD2 (5 bases). The CDR3 has 12 amino acids. Deletions cut 7 bases from V and 5 bases from J, with 15 bases between. Germline V lookup: CDR1 SQVTM, CDR2 ANQGSEA. The CDR3 region is CSAPGPGNEQYF. The CDR3 nucleotides are TGCAGCGCCCCAGGCCCGGGAAACGAGCAGTACTTC.

This clone appeared a few times. CDR3 nucleotide sequence: TGTGCCAGTAGTCCTGGATCAGGGGGCTTTATCGAAAAACTGTTTTTT. Its protein is CASSPGSGGFIEKLFF. The chain joins TRBV19 to TRBJ1-4; 8 bases fit TRBD1. The CDR3 contains 16 residues. V shed 5 bases and J 8 bases; nucleotides not matched to a gene: 13. The germline CDR1 and CDR2 sequences are LNHDA and SQIVND (reference sequence).

The chain recombines TRBV4-1 with TRBJ2-7; 9 positions match TRBD1. The germline V gene encodes CDR1 MGHRA and CDR2 YSYEKL. Trimming took 0 bases from V and 0 from J; bases not matched to a gene: 9. The CDR3 runs to 18 residues. The CDR3 bases are TGCGCCAGCAGCCAAGATCCCGACAGGGGGGTTAGCTCCTACGAGCAGTACTTC. This codes for CASSQDPDRGVSSYEQYF.

The chain links TRBV30 to TRBJ1-1; D gene ambiguous. Germline V gene lookup returns CDR1 GTSNPN and CDR2 SVGIG (reference sequence). CDR3 length equals 12 residues. The V gene lost 5 bases and the J gene lost 6 bases, with 13 bases spanning the gap. This CDR3 reads CAWSSAGAEAFF. As DNA, the CDR3 is TGTGCCTGGTCCTCCGCAGGTGCTGAAGCTTTCTTT.

The J gene is TRBJ2-5, the V gene TRBV7-9, with 9 bases lining up with TRBD1. The CDR3 consists of 15 residues. Germline CDR1 is SEHNR and CDR2 is FQNEAQ (reference sequence). V shed 4 bases and J 4 bases; nucleotides not matched to a gene: 7. As DNA, the CDR3 is TGTGCCAGCAGCTCAAGGACAGGGGATAGAGAGACCCAGTACTTC. This encodes CASSSRTGDRETQYF.

The chain uses TRBV4-1 and TRBJ1-2; no definite D call. CDR3 size: 14 residues. The germline V and J ends were trimmed by 0 bases and 8 bases, with 13 bases remaining between them. Germline CDR1 MGHRA, CDR2 YSYEKL. The CDR3 coding sequence is TGCGCCAGCAGCCAAGAACCCGGATCCAGGGGCTACACCTTC. This codes for CASSQEPGSRGYTF.